One sample yielded the 21 T cell receptor beta chains listed below, sequenced in a study of cytotoxic CD8 clonotypes in ibrutinib-treated CLL. Assay used: immunoSEQ multiplex PCR; TCRdb lists only in-frame clones, some missing. In the table there are some 130,000 clones, roughly 85% of which are singletons. The sequencing used PBMCs, collected after 24 months of ibrutinib treatment. The receptor set was obtained from a human donor with chronic lymphocytic leukemia.

The chain joins TRBV5-1 to TRBJ1-1; 9 bases agree with TRBD1. Germline V gene lookup returns CDR1 SGHRS and CDR2 YFSETQ. The length of the CDR3 is 16 residues. J gave up 0 bases and V 3 bases, and 6 bases lay outside the gene matches. CDR3 nucleotides: TGCGCCAGCAGCTCAGGACAGGGGAGCATGAACACTGAAGCTTTCTTT. This encodes CASSSGQGSMNTEAFF.

This clone has just a few counts. V gene TRBV5-1 combines with J gene TRBJ2-7; 7 nucleotides agree with TRBD2. The CDR3 has 18 amino acids. Germline CDR1 SGHRS, CDR2 YFSETQ. The junction had 12 bases not matched to a gene; V was cut back by 0 bases and J by 0 bases. The CDR3 spells CASSLGLAGYSSSYEQYF. In nucleotides, the CDR3 is TGCGCCAGCAGCTTGGGACTAGCAGGTTACTCTAGCTCCTACGAGCAGTACTTC.

This clone was counted only a few times. V usage is TRBV2 and J usage is TRBJ1-1, with D hard to call. The CDR3 extends over 13 amino acids. Germline lookup yields CDR1 SNHLY and CDR2 FYNNEI. V lost 4 bases to trimming and J lost 5 bases, with 11 bases between them. The chain's CDR3 is CASSGEGRTEAFF. CDR3 DNA sequence: TGTGCCAGCAGTGGTGAGGGTCGGACTGAAGCTTTCTTT.

This clone appeared a few times. In DNA form, the CDR3 reads TGTGCCAGCTCACGGGCCTACGAGCAGTACTTC. Its translation: CASSRAYEQYF. The rearrangement uses TRBV18 and TRBJ2-7; no definite D call. The CDR3 is 11 residues long. Per germline, CDR1 KGHSH and CDR2 LQKENI. The V end lost 4 bases, the J end lost 2 bases, and 3 bases lay between the germline ends.

V and J are TRBV7-2 and TRBJ2-3, with D uncertain. Germline CDR1 reads SGHTA; CDR2 reads FQGNSA. V lost 5 bases and J lost 3, with 12 bases in between. CDR3 length equals 14 residues. CDR3: CASSPRTGTDTQYF. In DNA, the CDR3 is TGTGCCAGCAGCCCCCGGACCGGGACAGATACGCAGTATTTT.

The genes are TRBV7-2 and TRBJ2-7, with a tentative D call TRBD1 (6 bases). Trimming pared 4 bases from V and 2 bases from J, leaving 12 bases between. Per germline, CDR1 SGHTA and CDR2 FQGNSA. CDR3 length equals 14 residues. As DNA, the CDR3 is TGTGCCAGCAGCTACGGGGACAACCCCTACGAGCAGTACTTC. It is translated as CASSYGDNPYEQYF. Full variable domain (remainder filled in from reference TRBV7-2 and TRBJ2-7): GAGVSQSPSNKVTEKGKDVELRCDPISGHTALYWYRQSLGQGLEFLIYFQGNSAPDKSGLPSDRFSAERTGGSVSTLTIQRTQQEDSAVYLCASSYGDNPYEQYFGPGTRLTVT.

The chain joins TRBV27 to TRBJ2-5, with TRBD1 as a possible D gene (7 bases). Germline CDR1 is MNHEY and CDR2 is SMNVEV (reference sequence). V lost 6 bases and J lost 2, with 16 bases in between. The CDR3 is made up of 15 amino acids. The CDR3 DNA reads as TGTGCCAGCAGCCCGTACCAGGGGGGTCAAGAGACCCAGTACTTC. It codes for CASSPYQGGQETQYF.

J is TRBJ2-7 and V is TRBV30; 11 positions agree with TRBD2. The trim removed 0 bases at V and 0 bases at J, leaving 4 bases unmatched. This CDR3 has 16 amino acids. Per the germline V gene, CDR1 is GTSNPN and CDR2 is SVGIG (reference sequence). The CDR3 nucleotides are TGTGCCTGGAGTGTTCCTAGCGGGGGGCTCTCCTACGAGCAGTACTTC. Protein: CAWSVPSGGLSYEQYF.

The chain uses TRBV28 and TRBJ1-5; unclear D gene. Germline V gene lookup returns CDR1 MDHEN and CDR2 SYDVKM. The CDR3 consists of 15 residues. Trimming removed 3 bases at V and 2 bases at J, with 11 bases between. CDR3 in amino acids: CASSFISAGNQPQHF. The DNA for the CDR3 is TGTGCCAGCAGTTTTATATCGGCGGGCAATCAGCCCCAGCATTTT.

V and J are TRBV7-8 and TRBJ1-2; D not resolved. This CDR3 region has 11 residues. The germline gives CDR1 SGHVS, CDR2 FQNEAQ. The ends were cut back, 3 bases at V and 7 bases at J, with 6 bases in the middle. The CDR3 DNA is TGTGCCAGCAGCTTGGGTATTGGCTACACCTTC. This codes for CASSLGIGYTF.

V gene TRBV28 combines with J gene TRBJ1-1, with 11 bases lining up with TRBD1. The CDR3 is 16 amino acids. J was trimmed by 2 bases and V by 5 bases; bases with no gene match: 7. Germline CDR1 and CDR2: MDHEN and SYDVKM. In DNA, the CDR3 is TGTGCCAGCAGTCCGGGACAGGGGGTGGGTAACACTGAAGCTTTCTTT. Its translation is CASSPGQGVGNTEAFF. The whole variable domain, filled in from reference TRBV28 and TRBJ1-1, reads DVKVTQSSRYLVKRTGEKVFLECVQDMDHENMFWYRQDPGLGLRLIYFSYDVKMKEKGDIPEGYSVSREKKERFSLILESASTNQTSMYLCASSPGQGVGNTEAFFGQGTRLTVV.

V is TRBV27 and J is TRBJ1-4, with 7 bases aligning to TRBD1. The CDR3 sequence is 14 residues long. Germline-derived CDR1 and CDR2 are MNHEY and SMNVEV (reference sequence). V lost 8 bases, J lost 13 bases, and 16 bases stayed unmatched. The CDR3 sequence: CASGRGDLIGGLFF. In DNA, the CDR3 is TGTGCCAGCGGCAGGGGGGATTTAATTGGGGGACTGTTTTTT.

This rearrangement joins TRBV5-1 to TRBJ2-3, with no clear D. This CDR3 comprises 13 residues. Germline CDR1 is SGHRS and CDR2 is YFSETQ. V lost 0 bases to trimming and J lost 4 bases, with 6 bases between them. This chain's CDR3 is CASSLEMADTQYF. Here the CDR3 DNA reads TGCGCCAGCAGCTTGGAAATGGCAGATACGCAGTATTTT.

This clone was observed a single time. V and J are TRBV5-5 and TRBJ1-6; 7 nucleotides align to TRBD1. This CDR3 has 14 residues. With V trimmed by 6 bases and J by 7 bases, 7 bases remained unmatched. Germline V gene sequence: CDR1 SGHKS, CDR2 YYEKEE (reference sequence). The CDR3 loop reads CASNIQGYNSPLHF. The CDR3 DNA follows: TGTGCCAGCAACATACAGGGGTACAATTCACCCCTCCACTTT.

This chain joins TRBV19 and TRBJ1-1; D call uncertain. The CDR3 loop spans 14 amino acids. V was shortened by 5 bases and J by 10 bases, with 20 bases between the two germline ends. The germline V gene encodes CDR1 LNHDA and CDR2 SQIVND (reference sequence). For the CDR3, the DNA is TGTGCCAGTAGTTCCGCCGCGGTGGACTTTGGAGCTTTCTTT. It yields the protein CASSSAAVDFGAFF.

V gene TRBV28 combines with J gene TRBJ2-1, with D unresolved. Trimming took 8 bases from V and 10 from J, leaving 15 bases between them. CDR1 and CDR2 (germline): MDHEN, SYDVKM. The CDR3 length is 12 residues. The CDR3 loop reads CASAVRFREQFF. CDR3 DNA: TGTGCCAGCGCGGTCCGGTTCCGAGAGCAGTTCTTC.

The chain joins TRBV5-6 to TRBJ2-2; D is uncertain. Deletions cut 4 bases from V and 5 bases from J, with 18 bases between. The CDR3 contains 16 residues. Looked up from germline, CDR1 is SGHDT and CDR2 is YYEEEE. DNA of the CDR3: TGTGCCAGCAGCCTTCGTGGCCCGGTTGCGACCGGGGAGCTGTTTTTT. This codes for CASSLRGPVATGELFF.

The CDR3 DNA sequence: TGTGCCAGCAGCCGCGACAACTCTGGAAACACCATATATTTT. It yields the protein CASSRDNSGNTIYF. The chain employs TRBV7-3 and TRBJ1-3; D not certain. This CDR3 is built from 14 residues. V lost 5 bases and J lost 0, with 8 bases in between. CDR1 and CDR2 from the germline V gene are SGHTA and FQGTGA.

In its sample, this clone was seen a few times. One end of the junction fails to match germline, which may point to a read error. V and J are TRBV15 and TRBJ2-7; D not certain. The germline V gene has CDR1 LNHNV and CDR2 YYDKDF (reference sequence). The CDR3 consists of 13 residues. This CDR3 reads CATSRSPSNEQYF. The CDR3 bases are TGTGCCACCAGCAGATCCCCCTCCAACGAGCAGTACTTC.

This clone was detected only once. CDR3 loop: CAIATGDVAYEQYF. The CDR3 DNA follows: TGTGCCATCGCGACAGGGGACGTGGCCTACGAGCAGTACTTC. V is TRBV2 and J is TRBJ2-7; the match to TRBD1 covers 8 bases. This CDR3 contains 14 residues. CDR1 and CDR2 (germline): SNHLY, FYNNEI. V dropped 10 bases and J dropped 2; count of bases not matched to a gene: 10.

This chain uses TRBV11-2 with TRBJ1-2; TRBD1 agrees at 12 bases. The J segment lost 8 bases and the V segment lost 10 bases, leaving 11 bases of the junction unmatched. The CDR3 is made up of 14 amino acids. The V gene's germline CDR1 is SGHAT and CDR2 FQNNGV. The chain's CDR3 is CATGTGGLASGYTF. The CDR3 coding sequence is TGTGCCACCGGGACAGGGGGCCTGGCGTCGGGCTACACCTTC.